This TCR beta chain derives from a study of blood T cell repertoires in COVID-19. At the level of the study: All recovered Cohort 3 donors got two negative PCRs, got clearance, or saw symptom resolution. PBMCs, B-cell-depleted T cells, or T cells were the source of the cDNA or gDNA that made up the material.

Participants, about 18 to 95 years old, spanned about two dozen US areas. Germline V gene lookup returns CDR1 LGHNA and CDR2 YSLEER. J was trimmed by 5 bases and V by 4 bases; bases with no gene match: 9. The CDR3 loop spans 15 amino acids. Original methodology: Counts of nucleated cells, estimated from reference gene primer amplification, were obtained. Produced via immunoSEQ multiplex PCR; TCRdb's table is partial and in-frame only. V and J calls and clone size are those listed in that table; D and trimming were worked out from the DNA. The table records some 220,000 clones, approximately 87% of them present only once.

Sequencing used PBMCs or T cells enriched from blood (not recorded which). V gene TRBV4-3 combines with J gene TRBJ2-5; TRBD1 matches 8 bases. The receptor was derived from a woman in her 50s in a cohort exposed to, infected with or recovered from COVID-19 (not recorded which). CDR3 protein: CASSRSRQGFETQYF. DNA of the CDR3: TGCGCCAGCAGCCGCTCCAGACAGGGGTTCGAGACCCAGTACTTC.